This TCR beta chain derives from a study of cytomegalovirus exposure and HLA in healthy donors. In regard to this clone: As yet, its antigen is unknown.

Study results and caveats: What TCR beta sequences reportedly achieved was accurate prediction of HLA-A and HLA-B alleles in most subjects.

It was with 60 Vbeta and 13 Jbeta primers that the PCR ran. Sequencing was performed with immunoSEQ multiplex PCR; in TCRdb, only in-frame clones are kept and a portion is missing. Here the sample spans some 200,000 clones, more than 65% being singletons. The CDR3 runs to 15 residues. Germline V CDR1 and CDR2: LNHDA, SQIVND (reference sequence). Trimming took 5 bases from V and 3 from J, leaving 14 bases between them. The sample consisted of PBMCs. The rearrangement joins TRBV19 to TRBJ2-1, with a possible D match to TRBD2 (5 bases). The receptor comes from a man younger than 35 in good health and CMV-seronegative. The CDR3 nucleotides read TGTGCCAGTAGTCTCACTAGTACCGGCTACAATGAGCAGTTCTTC. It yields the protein CASSLTSTGYNEQFF.